These T cell receptor beta chains were read from a single sample in a study of metastatic and nonmetastatic thyroid tumors. Through MiXCR, TCRdb re-clonotyped the PCR reads. The sample includes about 27,000 clones, roughly 13% of them seen just once. The sequenced sample consisted of blood. These receptors came from a female donor with papillary thyroid cancer or a benign thyroid nodule (not recorded which). Some clones in this sample may be carry-over from other donors' samples. Each CDR3 is given with its conserved first and last residue.

J | V | CDR3
TRBJ2-1 | TRBV30 | CAWRPTQGSYNEQFF
TRBJ1-1 | TRBV5-1 | CASSFVDGTEAFF
TRBJ2-1 | TRBV19 | CASSIGSGTASYNEQFF
TRBJ2-5 | TRBV4-1 | CASSQTTGGQETQYF
TRBJ1-1 | TRBV30 | CAWSVLVGTEAFF
TRBJ1-3 | TRBV9 | CASSVNGASTGNTIYF
TRBJ1-1 | TRBV19 | CASSGRQKAFF
TRBJ1-1 | TRBV19 | CASSIGRAAGTEAFF
TRBJ2-1 | TRBV20-1 | CSAFRPSGSPRQFF
TRBJ2-1 | TRBV7-3 | CASSYRLAGVNEQFF
TRBJ2-1 | TRBV18 | CASSPRRGVSYNEQFF
TRBJ2-7 | TRBV27 | CASSFGTPPYEQYF
TRBJ2-2 | TRBV25-1 | CASSAGPDTGELFF
TRBJ2-7 | TRBV6-1 | CASSFTSDSYEQYF
TRBJ2-5 | TRBV20-1 | CSARIAGRQETQYF
TRBJ2-6 | TRBV19 | CASWASQGRGANVLTF
TRBJ1-1 | TRBV6-5 | CASSYSDTAGTEAFF
TRBJ1-5 | TRBV19 | CASSISRFISNQPQHF
TRBJ2-3 | TRBV20-1 | CSAIRHGGSDTQYF
TRBJ1-5 | TRBV29-1 | CSVVTGTSNQPQHF
TRBJ2-1 | TRBV5-1 | CASSTGTGVNEQFF
TRBJ1-5 | TRBV19 | CASSTQGTRWGNQPQHF
TRBJ2-7 | TRBV4-1 | CASSQAPGTSCEQYF
TRBJ1-4 | TRBV7-2 | CASRSTDEKLFF
TRBJ1-2 | TRBV5-4 | CASSPDSRSKRYGYTF